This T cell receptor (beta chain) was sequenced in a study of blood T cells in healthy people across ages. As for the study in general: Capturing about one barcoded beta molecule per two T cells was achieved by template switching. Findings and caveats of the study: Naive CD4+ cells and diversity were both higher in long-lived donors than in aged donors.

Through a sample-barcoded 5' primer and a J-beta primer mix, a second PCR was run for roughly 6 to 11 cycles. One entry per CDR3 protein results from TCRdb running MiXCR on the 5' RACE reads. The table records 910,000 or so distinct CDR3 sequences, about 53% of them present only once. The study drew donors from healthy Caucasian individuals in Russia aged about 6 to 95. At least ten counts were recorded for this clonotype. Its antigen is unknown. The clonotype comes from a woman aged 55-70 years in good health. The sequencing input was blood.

The CDR3 DNA is TGTGCCACCAGTGAAACAGGTTTCTACACAGATACGCAGTATTTT. Translating gives CATSETGFYTDTQYF. J is TRBJ2-3 and V is TRBV24-1, with D possibly TRBD1 on 5 matching bases. CDR3 length: 15 residues. Germline CDR1 KGHDR, CDR2 SFDVKD. Deletions cut 4 bases from V and 2 bases from J, with 12 bases between.